The 17 T cell receptor beta chains reported below all come from one sample, sequenced in a study of CD8+CD57+ T cells in acquired aplastic anemia. TCR beta VDJ and CDR3 were profiled, and genomic DNA was the template. TCRdb itself ran the reads through MiXCR, one entry per CDR3 protein. The sample holds a few hundred thousand distinct CDR3 sequences, under 80% seen once. Sequencing was performed on sorted CD4+, CD8+, or CD8+CD57+ T cells (not recorded which) from PBMCs. The receptor set was obtained from a human donor in good health, serving as a control.

About this clonotype: Since no conserved phenylalanine or tryptophan closes the CDR3, a read error is the likely cause. The limits of the CDR3 on the DNA are not certain, so only TCRdb's listed CDR3 is given. The V and J genes are TRBV9 and TRBJ2-7; whether TRBD1, the table's D call, matches the DNA was not checked. Germline V gene sequence: CDR1 SGDLS, CDR2 YYNGEE. Counting both end residues, the CDR3 totals 13 amino acids. The CDR3 sequence is CASTMDRVGEQSY.

The CDR3 is CASSFGQGAEAFF. The CDR3 DNA follows: TGTGCCAGCAGCTTCGGGCAGGGGGCTGAAGCTTTCTTT. The chain joins TRBV19 to TRBJ1-1; TRBD1 matches at 7 bases. The germline V gene has CDR1 LNHDA and CDR2 SQIVND (reference sequence). The CDR3 runs to 13 residues. J gave up 6 bases and V 9 bases, and 10 bases lay outside the gene matches.

Note on this clonotype: This likely comes from a read error, as the CDR3 has no conserved phenylalanine or tryptophan at its end. The gene calls are TRBV7-2 and TRBJ1-1, with D unclear. The CDR3 totals 16 residues. From germline, CDR1 is SGHTA and CDR2 FQGNSA. In DNA form, the CDR3 reads TGCGCCAGCAGCCTCTATGGCAGCTCCCCGACCCCTGAAGCTTTCTCT. This sequence encodes CASSLYGSSPTPEAFS.

This clonotype was observed at least ten times. The chain recombines TRBV12-3 or TRBV12-4 with TRBJ2-5; 13 bases map to TRBD2. This CDR3 is built from 17 residues. V shed 6 bases, J shed 5 bases, and the junction held 12 bases outside the gene matches. The DNA of the CDR3 is TGTGCCAGCAGCCCTCTAAGACTAGCGGGGGGCGGGGAGACCCAGTACTTC. Its translation is CASSPLRLAGGGETQYF.

Concerning this clonotype itself: Mismatch with germline at one junction end may stem from a read error. The chain has TRBV5-1 and TRBJ2-1; 7 bases agree with TRBD2. This CDR3 is built from 13 residues. Germline CDR1 reads SGHRS; CDR2 reads YFSETQ. The CDR3 DNA reads as TGTGCCAGCAGCTTGGGGAGGGGAAATGAGCAGTTCTTC. Protein product: CASSLGRGNEQFF.

This clonotype was detected ten times or more. This chain links TRBV29-1 with TRBJ2-5; weak D call: TRBD1 (6 bases). The CDR3 runs 13 residues. Germline V gene data show CDR1 as SQVTM and CDR2 as ANQGSEA. Between the trimmed V and J ends, which lost 7 bases and 1 base, there was a span of 13 bases. CDR3 sequence: CSAITTGQETQYF. Written as DNA, the CDR3 is TGCAGCGCCATCACGACAGGCCAAGAGACCCAGTACTTC.

The genes are TRBV20-1 and TRBJ1-2; D is unclear. V was trimmed by 4 bases and J by 8 bases, leaving 17 bases between them. This CDR3 has 13 amino acids. Looked up from germline, CDR1 is DFQATT and CDR2 is SNEGSKA (reference sequence). The CDR3 DNA is TGCAGTGCTAAGTCACCGCAGGTGCCCGGCTACACCTTC. It yields the protein CSAKSPQVPGYTF.

The sample holds one count of this clonotype. This sequence joins TRBV9 and TRBJ1-5, with 9 nucleotides matching TRBD1. V shed 3 bases and J 9 bases; nucleotides not matched to a gene: 10. CDR1 is SGDLS and CDR2 is YYNGEE in the germline V gene. This CDR3 is 15 amino acids long. CDR3 sequence reads: CASSDKQTGGTPQHF. CDR3 in DNA: TGTGCCAGCAGCGACAAGCAGACAGGGGGTACGCCCCAGCATTTT.

The J gene is TRBJ2-1, the V gene TRBV6-6; no clear D. V was trimmed by 2 bases and J by 1 base, leaving 6 bases between them. In germline, CDR1 is MNHNY, CDR2 SVGAGI (reference sequence). This CDR3 is built from 14 residues. The CDR3, as DNA: TGTGCCAGCAGTTACCTGCAATCCTACAATGAGCAGTTCTTC. Translation gives CASSYLQSYNEQFF.

The chain employs TRBV7-9 and TRBJ1-5, with D uncertain. V lost 1 base to trimming and J lost 11 bases, with 18 bases between them. CDR1 is SEHNR and CDR2 is FQNEAQ in the germline V gene (reference sequence). The CDR3 is 15 residues long. The CDR3 sequence is CASSLDKTEKPTQHF. The CDR3 DNA sequence: TGTGCCAGCAGCTTAGACAAAACGGAGAAACCCACCCAGCATTTT.

This rearrangement joins TRBV9 to TRBJ1-2; D unclear. V dropped 3 bases and J dropped 8 bases, with 20 bases sitting between them. CDR1 is SGDLS, CDR2 YYNGEE, per germline. The CDR3 runs to 15 residues. CDR3 in DNA: TGTGCCAGCAGCGAATCGGCCCATGTCAACGAGGGCTACACCTTC. Its translation is CASSESAHVNEGYTF.

The J gene is TRBJ1-3, the V gene TRBV24-1; D call uncertain. The germline V gene has CDR1 KGHDR and CDR2 SFDVKD. The CDR3 consists of 14 residues. V shed 4 bases and J shed 1 base, with 7 bases lying between them. In DNA form, the CDR3 reads TGTGCCACCAGTGAGGCGGGTTCTGGAAACACCATATATTTT. Encoded protein: CATSEAGSGNTIYF.

Notes on this clonotype: Since the CDR3 does not end with the conserved phenylalanine or tryptophan, this likely comes from a read error. No DNA is shown, since the ends of the CDR3 on it are uncertain; the CDR3 is the one TCRdb lists. The chain combines TRBV11-2 with TRBJ1-2; whether TRBD1, the table's D call, matches the DNA was not checked. The CDR3 extends over 12 residues, inclusive of both ends. CDR1 and CDR2 from the germline V gene are SGHAT and FQNNGV. The CDR3 sequence is CASSLAGGESRM.

The chain employs TRBV7-6 and TRBJ1-4, with D maybe TRBD1 (5 bases). V was pared by 0 bases and J by 6 bases, with 17 bases between. The CDR3 spans 17 residues. Germline values: CDR1 SGHVS, CDR2 FNYEAQ. CDR3 DNA sequence: TGTGCCAGCAGCTTAGCCTCAGGAGAGGGACGGGATGAAAAACTGTTTTTT. Translated, it gives CASSLASGEGRDEKLFF.

This clonotype was detected once. The rearrangement uses TRBV7-2 and TRBJ1-1; D gene uncertain. The length of the CDR3 is 14 residues. V gave up 4 bases and J gave up 7 bases, with 16 bases separating them. Germline CDR1 is SGHTA and CDR2 is FQGNSA. The CDR3 sequence is CASSSPGYYHEAFF. CDR3 nucleotide sequence: TGTGCCAGCAGCTCCCCTGGATACTACCATGAAGCTTTCTTT.

About this clonotype: The junction departs from the called germline gene at one end, perhaps through a read error. This chain links TRBV9 with TRBJ2-7, with D perhaps matching TRBD1 (7 bases). The CDR3 sequence is 14 residues long. Per the germline V gene, CDR1 is SGDLS and CDR2 is YYNGEE. The CDR3 protein is CASSAGGRYTGEHF. CDR3 nucleotides: TGTGCCAGCAGCGCAGGGGGGAGGTACACCGGGGAGCACTTC.

The V call is TRBV19, the J call TRBJ1-4; the D gene is possibly TRBD1 (5 bases). CDR1 and CDR2 (germline): LNHDA, SQIVND (reference sequence). Between the trimmed V and J ends, which lost 7 bases and 0 bases, there was a span of 18 bases. This CDR3 has 17 amino acids. This CDR3 reads CASTPGDTGATNEKLFF. Written as DNA, the CDR3 is TGTGCCAGTACCCCTGGGGATACGGGGGCAACTAATGAAAAACTGTTTTTT. The entire variable domain, with the rest obtained from reference TRBV19 and TRBJ1-4, is as follows: DGGITQSPKYLFRKEGQNVTLSCEQNLNHDAMYWYRQDPGQGLRLIYYSQIVNDFQKGDIAEGYSVSREKKESFPLTVTSAQKNPTAFYLCASTPGDTGATNEKLFFGSGTQLSVL.